This T cell receptor beta chain stems from a study of CXCR3-negative and CXCR3-positive naive CD8 T cells (dated by TCRdb to the late 2010s). General notes on the study: In total, some 140 million TRB reads were obtained, corresponding to roughly 1.5 +/- 0.3 million reads per library. Data from fewer than 12 donors, pooled across two independent experiments, went into the diversity and physicochemical repertoire analyses. The TRBV-TRBJ cluster analysis covered naive subsets from about 5 donors and memory cells from 3 donors.

Each CD8+ T cell subset was flow-sorted in triplicate, and around 300,000 cells per subset were placed directly into RLT lysis buffer. To keep memory contaminants out, a stringent definition of naive CD8+ T cells was applied: CD45RO-CCR7+CD27+CD95-. Standard density gradient centrifugation was used to isolate peripheral blood mononuclear cells from buffy coats. A FACSAria III was used to flow-sort naive CXCR3-negative and CXCR3-positive CD8+ T cells. Total RNA was extracted from sorted cells using an RNeasy Mini Kit. TCRdb records NextSeq 550 as the sequencer. The Human TCR Profiling Kit (MiLaboratory) was used to prepare UMI-labeled 5' RACE TRB cDNA libraries. The full amount of extracted RNA was used for cDNA synthesis, and the full amount of resulting cDNA was used for PCR amplification. The libraries were made side by side, with each library going through the same number of PCR cycles. Concerning the study's data processing: With a minimum of two reads required per UMI, MIGEC and MiXCR pulled out about 50,000 +/- 10,000 unique UMI-labeled TRB cDNA molecules from each library. Each library averaged about 37,000 +/- 9,700 functional in-frame TRB CDR3 nucleotide clonotypes without stop codons. After downsampling to 5000 UMI-labeled TRB molecules per sample, diversity metrics such as normalized Shannon-Wiener and Chao1 were calculated in VDJtools. For the central five CDR3 residues, VDJtools calculated physicochemical properties weighted by clonotype size, namely interaction energy, strength, volume and Kidera factor 4. With the reads reprocessed by TCRdb, a single entry stands for each CDR3 protein sequence and no DNA is reported. TCRdb's processing, not the authors', yielded these V and J calls. The table of this sample itemizes 100,000 to 150,000 distinct CDR3 sequences. Of the sample, 0.29% falls within the top ten clones.

About this clonotype: No cognate antigen has been identified for it.

Counted from cysteine to phenylalanine, this CDR3 has 16 amino acids. DNA is not recorded here. From the germline V gene, CDR1 is SGHVS and CDR2 is FQNEAQ. Beyond this particular receptor, the publication reports: CXCR3 expression partially decreased after cryopreservation, so most assays used freshly isolated PBMCs. Compared with CXCR3-negative naive cells, CXCR3-positive naive cells had TRB CDR3s with higher hydrophobicity (lower Kidera factor 4), lower energy, and higher strength and volume indices. Comparably high repertoire diversity was found in both naive subsets, whereas much lower repertoire diversity was found in memory CD8+ T cells. Naive CXCR3-negative and CXCR3-positive cells from the same donor showed similar TRBV-TRBJ usage, whereas memory cells showed distinct patterns. Because surface CD5, which is linked to self-reactivity in mice, was comparable between the naive subsets, TCR interaction strength was also inferred from TRB CDR3 physicochemical properties.

Sample: naive CXCR3- CD8+ T cells from blood. The sample's cell subset or site label, in plain terms: CD45RO-CCR7+CD27+CD95- naive CD8+ T cells lacking CXCR3 (TNR3-). The rearrangement combines TRBV7-8 with TRBJ2-4. The TCR sequence derives from a human donor in good health. Some clones in this sample may be carry-over from other donors' samples. The CDR3 in this case is CASSPRRYDAKNIQYF. With the portions outside the CDR3 filled from the reference TRBV7-8 and TRBJ2-4 genes, the complete variable region becomes GAGVSQSPRYKVAKRGQDVALRCDPISGHVSLFWYQQALGQGPEFLTYFQNEAQLDKSGLPSDRFFAERPEGSVSTLKIQRTQQEDSAVYLCASSPRRYDAKNIQYFGAGTRLSVL.